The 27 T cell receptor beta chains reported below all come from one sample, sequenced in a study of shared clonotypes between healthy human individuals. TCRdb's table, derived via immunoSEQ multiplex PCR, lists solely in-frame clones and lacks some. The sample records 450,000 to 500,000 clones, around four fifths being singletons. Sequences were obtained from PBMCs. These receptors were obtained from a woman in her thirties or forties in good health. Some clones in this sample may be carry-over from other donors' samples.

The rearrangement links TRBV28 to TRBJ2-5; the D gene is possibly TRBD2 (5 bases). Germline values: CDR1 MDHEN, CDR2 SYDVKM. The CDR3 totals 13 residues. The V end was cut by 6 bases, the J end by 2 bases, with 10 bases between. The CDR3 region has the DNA TGTGCCAGCAGAACTAGGTTTCAAGAGACCCAGTACTTC. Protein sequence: CASRTRFQETQYF.

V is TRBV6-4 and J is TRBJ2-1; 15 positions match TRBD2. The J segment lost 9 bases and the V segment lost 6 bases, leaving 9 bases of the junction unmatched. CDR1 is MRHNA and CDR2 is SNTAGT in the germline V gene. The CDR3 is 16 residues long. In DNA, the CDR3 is TGTGCCAGCAGCGACCAGGGACTAGCGGGAGGAAGTGAGCAGTTCTTC. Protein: CASSDQGLAGGSEQFF.

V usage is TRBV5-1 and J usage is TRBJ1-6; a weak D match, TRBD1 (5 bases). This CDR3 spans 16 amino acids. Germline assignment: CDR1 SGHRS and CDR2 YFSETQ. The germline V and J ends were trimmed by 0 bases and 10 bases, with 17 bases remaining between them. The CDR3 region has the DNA TGCGCCAGCAGCTTGGCGGGGGGATCGGGCCCGTCACCCCTCCACTTT. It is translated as CASSLAGGSGPSPLHF. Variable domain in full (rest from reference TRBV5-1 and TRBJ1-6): KAGVTQTPRYLIKTRGQQVTLSCSPISGHRSVSWYQQTPGQGLQFLFEYFSETQRNKGNFPGRFSGRQFSNSRSEMNVSTLELGDSALYLCASSLAGGSGPSPLHFGNGTRLTVT.

CDR3 in amino acids: CASSQEALAGGNEQFF. As DNA, the CDR3 is TGTGCCAGCAGCCAAGAGGCGCTAGCGGGGGGCAATGAGCAGTTCTTC. The V and J genes are TRBV4-2 and TRBJ2-1; TRBD2 agrees at 11 bases. Germline V lookup: CDR1 LGHNA, CDR2 YNFKEQ. The CDR3 has 16 residues. V was clipped by 0 bases and J by 6 bases; unmatched bases: 4.

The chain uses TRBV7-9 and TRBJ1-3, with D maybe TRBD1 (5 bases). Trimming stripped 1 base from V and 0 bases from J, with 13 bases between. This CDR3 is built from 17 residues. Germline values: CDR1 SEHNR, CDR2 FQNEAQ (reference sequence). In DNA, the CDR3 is TGTGCCAGCAGCTTAGTAAAAAGGGGACGCTCTGGAAACACCATATATTTT. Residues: CASSLVKRGRSGNTIYF.

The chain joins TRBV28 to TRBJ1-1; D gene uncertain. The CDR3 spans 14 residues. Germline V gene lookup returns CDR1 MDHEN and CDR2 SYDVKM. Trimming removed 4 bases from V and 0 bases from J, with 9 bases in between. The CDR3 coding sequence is TGTGCCAGCAGTTCTATTGCCTTGAACACTGAAGCTTTCTTT. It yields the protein CASSSIALNTEAFF.

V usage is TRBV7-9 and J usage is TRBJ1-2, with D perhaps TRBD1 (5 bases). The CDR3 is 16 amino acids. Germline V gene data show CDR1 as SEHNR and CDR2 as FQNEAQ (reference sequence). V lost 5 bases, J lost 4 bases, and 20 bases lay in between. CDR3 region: CASSPSRDGTRYGYTF. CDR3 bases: TGTGCCAGCAGCCCGTCCCGGGACGGAACCCGCTATGGCTACACCTTC.

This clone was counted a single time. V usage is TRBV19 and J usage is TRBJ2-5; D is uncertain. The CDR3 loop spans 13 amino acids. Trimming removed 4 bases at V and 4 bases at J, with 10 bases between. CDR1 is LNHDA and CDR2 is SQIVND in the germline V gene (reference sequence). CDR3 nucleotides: TGTGCCAGTAGTAGGACCACAACAGAGACCCAGTACTTC. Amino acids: CASSRTTTETQYF.

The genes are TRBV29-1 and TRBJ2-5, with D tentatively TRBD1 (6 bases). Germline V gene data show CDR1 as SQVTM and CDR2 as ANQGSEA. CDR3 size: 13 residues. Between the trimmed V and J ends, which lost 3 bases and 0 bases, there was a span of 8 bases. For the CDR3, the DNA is TGCAGCGTTGATAGGGGGAACCAAGAGACCCAGTACTTC. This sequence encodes CSVDRGNQETQYF.

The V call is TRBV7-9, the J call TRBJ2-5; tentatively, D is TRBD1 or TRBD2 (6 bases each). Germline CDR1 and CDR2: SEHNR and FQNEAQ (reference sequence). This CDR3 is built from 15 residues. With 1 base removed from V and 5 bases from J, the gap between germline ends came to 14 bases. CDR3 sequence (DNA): TGTGCCAGCAGCTTAGGCCGGGGGCGGCAGGAGACCCAGTACTTC. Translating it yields CASSLGRGRQETQYF.

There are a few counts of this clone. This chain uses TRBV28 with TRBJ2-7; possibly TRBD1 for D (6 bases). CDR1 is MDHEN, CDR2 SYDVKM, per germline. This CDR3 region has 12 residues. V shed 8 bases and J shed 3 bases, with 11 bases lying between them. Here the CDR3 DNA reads TGTGCCAGCGGTGGACAGCGCTACGAGCAGTACTTC. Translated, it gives CASGGQRYEQYF.

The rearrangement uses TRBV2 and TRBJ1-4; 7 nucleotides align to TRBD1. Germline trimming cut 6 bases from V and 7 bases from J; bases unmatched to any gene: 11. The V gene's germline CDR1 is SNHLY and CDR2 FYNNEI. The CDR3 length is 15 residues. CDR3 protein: CASSERQGNVEKLFF. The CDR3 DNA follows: TGTGCCAGCAGCGAAAGACAGGGTAATGTTGAAAAACTGTTTTTT.

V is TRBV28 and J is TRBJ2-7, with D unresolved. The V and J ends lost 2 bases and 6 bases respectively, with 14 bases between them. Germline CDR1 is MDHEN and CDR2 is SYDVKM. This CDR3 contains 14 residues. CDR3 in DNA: TGTGCCAGCAGTTTAATCGCTTTGGCACTCGAGCAGTACTTC. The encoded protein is CASSLIALALEQYF.

The CDR3 is CASSLVGQGAGEQYF. The CDR3 DNA sequence: TGCGCCAGCAGCTTGGTAGGACAGGGGGCTGGGGAGCAGTACTTC. The rearrangement links TRBV5-1 to TRBJ2-7; TRBD1 matches at 11 bases. V gave up 0 bases and J gave up 7 bases; unmatched junction bases: 6. This CDR3 is built from 15 residues. CDR1 is SGHRS, CDR2 YFSETQ, per germline.

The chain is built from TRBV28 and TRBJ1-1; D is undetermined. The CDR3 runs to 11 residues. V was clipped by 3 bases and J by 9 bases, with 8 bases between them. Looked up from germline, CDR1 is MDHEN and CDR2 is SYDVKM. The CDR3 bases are TGTGCCAGCAGTTTTAGGTCACAAGCTTTCTTT. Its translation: CASSFRSQAFF.

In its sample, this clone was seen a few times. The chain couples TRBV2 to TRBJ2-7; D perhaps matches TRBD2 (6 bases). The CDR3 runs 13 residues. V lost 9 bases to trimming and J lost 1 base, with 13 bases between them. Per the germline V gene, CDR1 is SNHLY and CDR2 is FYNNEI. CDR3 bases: TGTGCCAGTAGTAGCGGACCATCCTACGAGCAGTACTTC. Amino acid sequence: CASSSGPSYEQYF.

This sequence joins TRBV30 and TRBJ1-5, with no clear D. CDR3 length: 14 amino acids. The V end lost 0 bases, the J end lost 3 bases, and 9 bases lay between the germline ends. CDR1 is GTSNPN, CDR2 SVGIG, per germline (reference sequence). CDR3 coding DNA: TGTGCCTGGAGTGTACTCGCAGCCAATCAGCCCCAGCATTTT. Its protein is CAWSVLAANQPQHF.

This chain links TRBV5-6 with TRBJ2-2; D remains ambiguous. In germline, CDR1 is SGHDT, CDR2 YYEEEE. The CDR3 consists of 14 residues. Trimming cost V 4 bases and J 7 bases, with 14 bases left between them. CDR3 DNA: TGTGCCAGCAGCCCAGGTCCCCAGGTCGGGGAGCTGTTTTTT. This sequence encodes CASSPGPQVGELFF.

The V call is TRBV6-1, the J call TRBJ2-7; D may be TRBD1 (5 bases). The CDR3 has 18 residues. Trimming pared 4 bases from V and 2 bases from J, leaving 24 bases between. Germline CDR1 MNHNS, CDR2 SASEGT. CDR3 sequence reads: CASSGDGRASNLPYEQYF. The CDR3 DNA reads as TGTGCCAGCAGTGGTGATGGCAGGGCGTCTAACCTACCCTACGAGCAGTACTTC.

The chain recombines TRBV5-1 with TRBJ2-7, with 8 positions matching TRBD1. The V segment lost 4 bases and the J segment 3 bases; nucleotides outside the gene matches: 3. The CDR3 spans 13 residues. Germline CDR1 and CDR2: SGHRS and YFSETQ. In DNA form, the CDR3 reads TGCGCCAGCAGCCGGACAGGGAGCTACGAGCAGTACTTC. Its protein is CASSRTGSYEQYF.

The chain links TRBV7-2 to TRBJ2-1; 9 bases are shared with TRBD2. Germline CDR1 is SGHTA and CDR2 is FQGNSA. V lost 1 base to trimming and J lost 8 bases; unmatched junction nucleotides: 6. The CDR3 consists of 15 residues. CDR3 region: CASSLVGTSRYEQFF. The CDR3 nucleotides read TGTGCCAGCAGCTTAGTAGGGACTAGCAGGTATGAGCAGTTCTTC.

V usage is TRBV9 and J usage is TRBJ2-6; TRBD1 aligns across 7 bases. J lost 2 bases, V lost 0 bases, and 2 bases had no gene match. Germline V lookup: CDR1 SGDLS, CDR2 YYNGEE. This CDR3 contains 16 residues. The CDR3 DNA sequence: TGTGCCAGCAGCGTAGCTACAGGGGCTGGGGCCAACGTCCTGACTTTC. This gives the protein CASSVATGAGANVLTF.

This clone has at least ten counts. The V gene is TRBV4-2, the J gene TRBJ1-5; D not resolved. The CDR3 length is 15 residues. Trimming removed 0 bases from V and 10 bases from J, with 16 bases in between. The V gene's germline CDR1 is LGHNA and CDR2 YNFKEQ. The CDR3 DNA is TGTGCCAGCAGCCAAGAGTTCTCCGGGGTCGATCCCCAGCATTTT. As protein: CASSQEFSGVDPQHF.

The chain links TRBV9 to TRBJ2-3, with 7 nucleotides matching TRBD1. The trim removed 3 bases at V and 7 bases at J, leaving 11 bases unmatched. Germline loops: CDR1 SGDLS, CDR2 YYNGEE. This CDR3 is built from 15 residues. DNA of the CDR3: TGTGCCAGCAGCGCGACTTGGGAGACAGGGTATACGCAGTATTTT. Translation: CASSATWETGYTQYF. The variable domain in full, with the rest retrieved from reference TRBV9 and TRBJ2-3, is DSGVTQTPKHLITATGQRVTLRCSPRSGDLSVYWYQQSLDQGLQFLIQYYNGEERAKGNILERFSAQQFPDLHSELNLSSLELGDSALYFCASSATWETGYTQYFGPGTRLTVL.

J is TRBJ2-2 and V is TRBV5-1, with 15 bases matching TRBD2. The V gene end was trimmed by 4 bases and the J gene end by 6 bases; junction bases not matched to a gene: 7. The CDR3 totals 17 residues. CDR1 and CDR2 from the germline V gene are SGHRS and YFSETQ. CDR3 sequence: CASSIGLAGGEAGELFF. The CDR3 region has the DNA TGCGCCAGCAGCATCGGACTAGCGGGAGGGGAGGCCGGGGAGCTGTTTTTT.

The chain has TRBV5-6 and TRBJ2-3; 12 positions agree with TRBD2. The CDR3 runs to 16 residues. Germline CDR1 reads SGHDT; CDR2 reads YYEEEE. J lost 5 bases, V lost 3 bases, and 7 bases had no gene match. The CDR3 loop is CASSSTPTSGRDTQYF. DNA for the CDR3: TGTGCCAGCAGCTCAACGCCGACTAGCGGGAGAGATACGCAGTATTTT.

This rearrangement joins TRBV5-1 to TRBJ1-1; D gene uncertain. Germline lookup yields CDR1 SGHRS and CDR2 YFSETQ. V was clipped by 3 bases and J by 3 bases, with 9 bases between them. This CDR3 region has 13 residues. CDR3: CASSSLSDTEAFF. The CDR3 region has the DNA TGCGCCAGCAGCTCCCTCAGTGACACTGAAGCTTTCTTT. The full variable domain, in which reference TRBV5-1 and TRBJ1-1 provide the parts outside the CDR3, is KAGVTQTPRYLIKTRGQQVTLSCSPISGHRSVSWYQQTPGQGLQFLFEYFSETQRNKGNFPGRFSGRQFSNSRSEMNVSTLELGDSALYLCASSSLSDTEAFFGQGTRLTVV.